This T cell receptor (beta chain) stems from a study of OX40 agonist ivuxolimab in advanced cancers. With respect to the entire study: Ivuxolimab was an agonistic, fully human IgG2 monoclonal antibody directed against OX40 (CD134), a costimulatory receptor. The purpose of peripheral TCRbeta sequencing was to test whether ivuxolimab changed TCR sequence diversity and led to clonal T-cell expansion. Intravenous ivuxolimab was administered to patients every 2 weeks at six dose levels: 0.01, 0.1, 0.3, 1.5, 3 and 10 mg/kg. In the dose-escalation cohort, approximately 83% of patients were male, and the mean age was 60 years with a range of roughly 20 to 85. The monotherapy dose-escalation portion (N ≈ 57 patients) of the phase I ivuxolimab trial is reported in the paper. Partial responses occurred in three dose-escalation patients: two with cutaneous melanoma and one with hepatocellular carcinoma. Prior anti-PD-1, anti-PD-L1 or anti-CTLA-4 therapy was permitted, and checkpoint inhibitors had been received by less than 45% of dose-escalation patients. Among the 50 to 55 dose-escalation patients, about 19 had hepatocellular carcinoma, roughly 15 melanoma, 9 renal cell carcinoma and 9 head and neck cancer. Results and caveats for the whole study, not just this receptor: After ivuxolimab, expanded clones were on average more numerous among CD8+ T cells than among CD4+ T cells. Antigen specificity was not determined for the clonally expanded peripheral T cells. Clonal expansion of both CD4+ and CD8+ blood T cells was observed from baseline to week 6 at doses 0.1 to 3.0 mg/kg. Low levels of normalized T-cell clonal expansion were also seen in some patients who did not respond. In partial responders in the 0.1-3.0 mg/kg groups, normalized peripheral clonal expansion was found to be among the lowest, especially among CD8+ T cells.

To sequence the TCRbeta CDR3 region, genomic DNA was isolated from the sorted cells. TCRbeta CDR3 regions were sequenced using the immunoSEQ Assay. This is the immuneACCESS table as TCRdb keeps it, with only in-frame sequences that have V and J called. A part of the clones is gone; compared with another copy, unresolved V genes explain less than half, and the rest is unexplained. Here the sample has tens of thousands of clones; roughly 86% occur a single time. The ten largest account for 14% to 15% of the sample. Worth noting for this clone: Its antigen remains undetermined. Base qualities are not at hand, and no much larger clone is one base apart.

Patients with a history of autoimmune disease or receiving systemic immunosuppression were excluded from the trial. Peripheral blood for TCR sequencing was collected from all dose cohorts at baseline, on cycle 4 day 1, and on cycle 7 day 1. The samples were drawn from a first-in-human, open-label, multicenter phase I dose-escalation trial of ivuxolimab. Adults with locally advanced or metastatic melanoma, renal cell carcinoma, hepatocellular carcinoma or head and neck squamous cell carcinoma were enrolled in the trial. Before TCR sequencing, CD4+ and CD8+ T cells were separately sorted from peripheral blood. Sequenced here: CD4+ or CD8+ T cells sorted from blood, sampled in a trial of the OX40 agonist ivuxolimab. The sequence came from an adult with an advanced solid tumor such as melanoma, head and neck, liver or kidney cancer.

The DNA is TGTGCCAGCAGTCCACTGGTATACGGAAAACTGTTTTTT. This codes for CASSPLVYGKLFF. The chain uses TRBV28 and TRBJ1-4; there is no confident call for the D gene. According to the germline V gene, CDR1 reads MDHEN and CDR2 reads SYDVKM. The junction shows trimming of 5 bases on V and 10 bases on J, plus 14 bases between the germline ends. The CDR3 measures 13 amino acids from cysteine to phenylalanine. This entry keeps only the CDR3 DNA: 39 bases, framed from base 1.